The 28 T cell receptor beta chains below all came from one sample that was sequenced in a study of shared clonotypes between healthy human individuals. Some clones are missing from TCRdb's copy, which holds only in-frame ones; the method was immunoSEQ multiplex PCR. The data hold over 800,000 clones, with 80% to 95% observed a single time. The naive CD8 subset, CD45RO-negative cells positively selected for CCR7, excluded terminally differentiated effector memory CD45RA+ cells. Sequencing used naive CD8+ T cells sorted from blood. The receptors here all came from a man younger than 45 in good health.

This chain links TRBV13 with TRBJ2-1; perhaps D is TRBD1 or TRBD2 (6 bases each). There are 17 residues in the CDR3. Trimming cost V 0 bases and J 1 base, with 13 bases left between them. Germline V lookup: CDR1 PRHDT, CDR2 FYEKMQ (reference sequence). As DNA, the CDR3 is TGTGCCAGCAGCTTAGGCCTGGGGGGCGCATCCTACAATGAGCAGTTCTTC. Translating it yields CASSLGLGGASYNEQFF.

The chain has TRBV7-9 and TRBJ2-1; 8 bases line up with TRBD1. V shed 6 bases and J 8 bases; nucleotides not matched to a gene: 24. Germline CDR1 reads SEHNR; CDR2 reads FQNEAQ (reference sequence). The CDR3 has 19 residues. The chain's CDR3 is CASSYTPGQVGSALDEQFF. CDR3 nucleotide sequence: TGTGCCAGCAGTTACACACCGGGACAGGTGGGATCGGCCCTAGATGAGCAGTTCTTC.

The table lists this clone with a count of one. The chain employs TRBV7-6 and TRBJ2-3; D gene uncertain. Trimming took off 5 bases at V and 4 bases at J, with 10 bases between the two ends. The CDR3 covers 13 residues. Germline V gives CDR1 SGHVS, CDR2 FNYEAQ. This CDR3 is CASSLTLPDTQYF. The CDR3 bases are TGTGCCAGCAGCCTAACCCTCCCAGATACGCAGTATTTT.

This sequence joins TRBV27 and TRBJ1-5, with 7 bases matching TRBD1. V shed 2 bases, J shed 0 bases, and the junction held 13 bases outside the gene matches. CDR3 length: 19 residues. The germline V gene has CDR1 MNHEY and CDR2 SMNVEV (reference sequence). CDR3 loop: CASSLIKSGTVYSNQPQHF. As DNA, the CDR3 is TGTGCCAGCAGTTTAATTAAATCCGGGACAGTTTATAGCAATCAGCCCCAGCATTTT.

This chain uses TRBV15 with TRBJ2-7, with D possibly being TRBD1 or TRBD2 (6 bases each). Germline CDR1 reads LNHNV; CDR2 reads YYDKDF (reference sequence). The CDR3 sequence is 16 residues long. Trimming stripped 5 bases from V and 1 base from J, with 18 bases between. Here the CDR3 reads CATSGHLGGGSYEQYF. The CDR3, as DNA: TGTGCCACCAGCGGACATCTAGGAGGGGGGTCCTACGAGCAGTACTTC.

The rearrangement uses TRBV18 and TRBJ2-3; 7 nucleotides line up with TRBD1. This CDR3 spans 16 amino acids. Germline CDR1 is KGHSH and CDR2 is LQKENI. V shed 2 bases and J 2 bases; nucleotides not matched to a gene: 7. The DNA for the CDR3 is TGTGCCAGCTCACCAAAGCCGGGACAGCTCACAGATACGCAGTATTTT. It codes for CASSPKPGQLTDTQYF.

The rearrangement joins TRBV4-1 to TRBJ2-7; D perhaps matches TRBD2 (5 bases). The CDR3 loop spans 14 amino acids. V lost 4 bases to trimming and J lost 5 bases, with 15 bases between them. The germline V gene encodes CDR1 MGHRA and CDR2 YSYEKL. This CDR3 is CASSPTEAGNEQYF. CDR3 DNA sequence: TGCGCCAGCAGCCCAACAGAGGCGGGCAACGAGCAGTACTTC.

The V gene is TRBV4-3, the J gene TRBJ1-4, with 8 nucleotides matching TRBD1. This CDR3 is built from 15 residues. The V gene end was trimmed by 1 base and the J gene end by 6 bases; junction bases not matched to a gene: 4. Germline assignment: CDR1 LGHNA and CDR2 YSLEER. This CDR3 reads CASSQATGEDEKLFF. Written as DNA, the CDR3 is TGCGCCAGCAGCCAAGCGACAGGGGAAGATGAAAAACTGTTTTTT.

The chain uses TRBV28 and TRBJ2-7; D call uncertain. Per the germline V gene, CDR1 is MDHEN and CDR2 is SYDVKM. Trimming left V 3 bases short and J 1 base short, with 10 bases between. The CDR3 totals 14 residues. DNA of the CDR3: TGTGCCAGCAGTTTTGGAGCGAGGTCCTACGAGCAGTACTTC. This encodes CASSFGARSYEQYF.

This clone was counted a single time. As DNA, the CDR3 is TGTGCCAGCAGTTACCAGACAGAGGGGACCGGGGAGCTGTTTTTT. Residues: CASSYQTEGTGELFF. V gene TRBV6-5 combines with J gene TRBJ2-2, with D perhaps being TRBD1 or TRBD2 (5 bases each). The germline CDR1 and CDR2 sequences are MNHEY and SVGAGI. V lost 2 bases and J lost 5, with 12 bases in between. The CDR3 extends over 15 amino acids.

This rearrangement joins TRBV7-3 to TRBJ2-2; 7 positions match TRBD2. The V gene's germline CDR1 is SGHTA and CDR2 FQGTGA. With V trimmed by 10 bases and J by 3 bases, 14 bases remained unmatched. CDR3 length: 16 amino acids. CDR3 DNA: TGTGCCACCAAGAGGTCGGACGGGAGGCACACCGGGGAGCTGTTTTTT. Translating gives CATKRSDGRHTGELFF. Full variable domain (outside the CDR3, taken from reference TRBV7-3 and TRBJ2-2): GAGVSQTPSNKVTEKGKYVELRCDPISGHTALYWYRQSLGQGPEFLIYFQGTGAADDSGLPNDRFFAVRPEGSVSTLKIQRTERGDSAVYLCATKRSDGRHTGELFFGEGSRLTVL.

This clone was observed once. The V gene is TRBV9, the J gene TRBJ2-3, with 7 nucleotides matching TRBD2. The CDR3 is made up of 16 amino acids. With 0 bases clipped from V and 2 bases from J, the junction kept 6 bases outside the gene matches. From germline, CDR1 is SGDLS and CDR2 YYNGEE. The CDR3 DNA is TGTGCCAGCAGCGTAGCTGGGCGGGAGATCACAGATACGCAGTATTTT. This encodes CASSVAGREITDTQYF.

Here the CDR3 reads CASSTPAGAYEQYF. The CDR3 DNA reads as TGTGCCAGCAGCACACCAGCGGGAGCCTACGAGCAGTACTTC. The chain carries TRBV21-1 and TRBJ2-7; the table's D call TRBD2 went unverified against the DNA. TRBV21-1 is a pseudogene locus. The CDR3 spans 14 residues.

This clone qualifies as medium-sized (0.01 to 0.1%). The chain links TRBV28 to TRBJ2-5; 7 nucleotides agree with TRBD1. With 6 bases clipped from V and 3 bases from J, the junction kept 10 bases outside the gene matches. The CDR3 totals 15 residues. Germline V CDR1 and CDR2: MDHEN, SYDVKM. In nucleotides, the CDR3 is TGTGCCAGCAGCCCACCGGAAGGGACAGAAGAGACCCAGTACTTC. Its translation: CASSPPEGTEETQYF.

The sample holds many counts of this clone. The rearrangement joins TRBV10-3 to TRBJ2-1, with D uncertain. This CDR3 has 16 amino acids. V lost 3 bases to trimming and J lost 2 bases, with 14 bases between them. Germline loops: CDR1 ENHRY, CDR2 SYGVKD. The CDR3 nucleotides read TGTGCCATCAGTGACCGAGAAGACTCCCCCTACAATGAGCAGTTCTTC. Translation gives CAISDREDSPYNEQFF.

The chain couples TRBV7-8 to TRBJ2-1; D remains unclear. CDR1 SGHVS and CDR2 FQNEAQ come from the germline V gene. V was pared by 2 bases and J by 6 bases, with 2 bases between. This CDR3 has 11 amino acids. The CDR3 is CASSLFNEQFF. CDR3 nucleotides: TGTGCCAGCAGCTTATTCAATGAGCAGTTCTTC.

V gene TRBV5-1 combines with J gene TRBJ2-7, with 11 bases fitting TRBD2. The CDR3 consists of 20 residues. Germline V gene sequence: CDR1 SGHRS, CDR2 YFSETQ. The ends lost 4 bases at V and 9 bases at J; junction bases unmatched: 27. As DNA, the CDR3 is TGCGCCAGCAGCGTATGGGGGGGACTAGCGGACCATGATCGGCACTACCCGCAGTACTTC. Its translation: CASSVWGGLADHDRHYPQYF.

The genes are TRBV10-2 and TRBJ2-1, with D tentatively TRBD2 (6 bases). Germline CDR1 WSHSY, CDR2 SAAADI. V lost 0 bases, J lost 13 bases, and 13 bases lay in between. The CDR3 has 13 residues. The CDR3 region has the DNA TGCGCCAGCAGTGAGTCCCGGGGACTCGGTCAGTTCTTC. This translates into CASSESRGLGQFF.

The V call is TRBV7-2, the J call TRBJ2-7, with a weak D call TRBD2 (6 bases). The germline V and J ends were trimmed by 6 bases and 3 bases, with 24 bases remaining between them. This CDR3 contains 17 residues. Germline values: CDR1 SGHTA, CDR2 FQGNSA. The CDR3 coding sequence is TGTGCCAGCAGGGAAGAGGTTGCTAGCGTCCAGAGCTACGAGCAGTACTTC. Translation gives CASREEVASVQSYEQYF.

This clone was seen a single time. The CDR3 coding sequence is TGTGCCAGCAGCTTGGGACCAGGGGGAAACATTCAGTACTTC. It yields the protein CASSLGPGGNIQYF. The chain recombines TRBV11-2 with TRBJ2-4, with TRBD1 identical over 7 bases. This CDR3 contains 14 residues. Germline V gene data show CDR1 as SGHAT and CDR2 as FQNNGV. Trimming took 3 bases from V and 6 from J; bases not matched to a gene: 5.

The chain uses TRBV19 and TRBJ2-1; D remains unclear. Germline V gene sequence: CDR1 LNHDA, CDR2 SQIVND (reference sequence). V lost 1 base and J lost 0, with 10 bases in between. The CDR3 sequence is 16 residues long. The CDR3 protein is CASSIAAAGSYNEQFF. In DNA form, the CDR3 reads TGTGCCAGTAGTATAGCAGCAGCCGGCTCCTACAATGAGCAGTTCTTC.

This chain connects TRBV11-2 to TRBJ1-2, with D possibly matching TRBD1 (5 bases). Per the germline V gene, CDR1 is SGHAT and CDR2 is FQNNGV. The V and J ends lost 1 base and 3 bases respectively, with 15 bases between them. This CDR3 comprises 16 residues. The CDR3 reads CASSLVSGGSHYGYTF. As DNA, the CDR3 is TGTGCCAGCAGCTTAGTTTCCGGGGGGTCTCACTATGGCTACACCTTC.

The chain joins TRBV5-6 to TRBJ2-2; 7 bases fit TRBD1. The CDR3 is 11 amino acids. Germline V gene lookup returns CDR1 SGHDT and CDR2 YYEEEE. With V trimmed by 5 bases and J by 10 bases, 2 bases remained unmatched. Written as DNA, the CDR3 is TGTGCCAGCAGTACAGGGGCGGAGCTGTTTTTT. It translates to CASSTGAELFF.

This CDR3 reads CASGYDLSKSGGELFF. CDR3 nucleotide sequence: TGTGCTAGTGGTTATGACCTATCTAAAAGTGGCGGGGAGCTGTTTTTT. The V call is TRBV12-5, the J call TRBJ2-2, with unresolved D. This CDR3 contains 16 residues. Germline lookup yields CDR1 LGHNT and CDR2 FRNRAP. Trimming took 4 bases from V and 7 from J, leaving 19 bases between them.

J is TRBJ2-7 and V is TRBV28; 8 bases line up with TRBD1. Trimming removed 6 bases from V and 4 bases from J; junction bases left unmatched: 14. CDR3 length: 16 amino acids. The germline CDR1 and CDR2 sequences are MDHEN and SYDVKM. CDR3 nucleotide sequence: TGTGCCAGCAGATCGGACAGGGAGTCTTTAGGTTACGAGCAGTACTTC. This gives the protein CASRSDRESLGYEQYF.

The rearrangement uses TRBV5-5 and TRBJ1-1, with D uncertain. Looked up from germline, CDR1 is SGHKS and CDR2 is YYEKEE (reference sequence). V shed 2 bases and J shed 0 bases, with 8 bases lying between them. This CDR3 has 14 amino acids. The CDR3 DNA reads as TGTGCCAGCAGCTTAGCCAGGATGAACACTGAAGCTTTCTTT. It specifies CASSLARMNTEAFF. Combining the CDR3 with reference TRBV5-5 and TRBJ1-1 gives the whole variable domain DAGVTQSPTHLIKTRGQQVTLRCSPISGHKSVSWYQQVLGQGPQFIFQYYEKEERGRGNFPDRFSARQFPNYSSELNVNALLLGDSALYLCASSLARMNTEAFFGQGTRLTVV.

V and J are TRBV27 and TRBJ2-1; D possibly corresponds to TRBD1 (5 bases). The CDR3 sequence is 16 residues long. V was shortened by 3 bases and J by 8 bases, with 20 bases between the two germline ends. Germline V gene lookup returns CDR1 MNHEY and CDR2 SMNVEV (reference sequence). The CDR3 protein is CASSFRLAGFIYEQFF. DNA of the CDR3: TGTGCCAGCAGTTTCCGCTTGGCAGGGTTTATCTATGAGCAGTTCTTC.

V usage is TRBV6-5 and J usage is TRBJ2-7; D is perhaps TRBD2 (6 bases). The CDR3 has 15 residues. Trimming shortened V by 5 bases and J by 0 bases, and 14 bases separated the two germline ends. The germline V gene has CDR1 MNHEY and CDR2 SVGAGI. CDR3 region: CASSVGLSSSYEQYF. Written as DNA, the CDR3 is TGTGCCAGCAGTGTGGGACTCTCGAGCTCCTACGAGCAGTACTTC.